The 15 T cell receptor beta chains in this list originate from one sample, sequenced in a study of cytomegalovirus exposure and HLA in healthy donors. Sequencing used immunoSEQ multiplex PCR; TCRdb keeps in-frame clones, though not all of them. The sample records about 240,000 clones, roughly 86% being singletons. The source material was PBMCs. These receptors all stem from a woman in her thirties in good health and CMV-seropositive.

The chain combines TRBV28 with TRBJ2-7; 9 nucleotides line up with TRBD2. V was clipped by 6 bases and J by 1 base; unmatched bases: 7. Germline V gene sequence: CDR1 MDHEN, CDR2 SYDVKM. This CDR3 has 15 residues. CDR3 sequence (DNA): TGTGCCAGCAGGACTAGCGGAGGAAAGTCCTACGAGCAGTACTTC. It translates to CASRTSGGKSYEQYF.

This chain uses TRBV5-1 with TRBJ1-1; TRBD1 agrees at 7 bases. From germline, CDR1 is SGHRS and CDR2 YFSETQ. This CDR3 comprises 15 residues. The J segment lost 3 bases and the V segment lost 0 bases, leaving 5 bases of the junction unmatched. In DNA form, the CDR3 reads TGCGCCAGCAGCTTGGCCGGACAGGACGACACTGAAGCTTTCTTT. Amino acids: CASSLAGQDDTEAFF. Full variable domain (remainder filled in from reference TRBV5-1 and TRBJ1-1): KAGVTQTPRYLIKTRGQQVTLSCSPISGHRSVSWYQQTPGQGLQFLFEYFSETQRNKGNFPGRFSGRQFSNSRSEMNVSTLELGDSALYLCASSLAGQDDTEAFFGQGTRLTVV.

Here the CDR3 reads CAWNRGPTEAFF. Here the CDR3 DNA reads TGTGCCTGGAACAGGGGGCCCACTGAAGCTTTCTTT. The V gene is TRBV30, the J gene TRBJ1-1; 9 bases match TRBD1. The germline V gene encodes CDR1 GTSNPN and CDR2 SVGIG (reference sequence). CDR3 length equals 12 residues. V lost 4 bases and J lost 4; bases outside the gene matches: 1. The full variable domain, rest sourced from reference TRBV30 and TRBJ1-1, is SQTIHQWPATLVQPVGSPLSLECTVEGTSNPNLYWYRQAAGRGLQLLFYSVGIGQISSEVPQNLSASRPQDRQFILSSKKLLLSDSGFYLCAWNRGPTEAFFGQGTRLTVV.

The V and J genes are TRBV30 and TRBJ2-5; D perhaps matches TRBD2 (5 bases). This CDR3 contains 14 residues. The germline V and J ends were trimmed by 3 bases and 4 bases, with 15 bases remaining between them. Per germline, CDR1 GTSNPN and CDR2 SVGIG (reference sequence). The CDR3 spells CAWRPKLGRETQYF. In nucleotides, the CDR3 is TGTGCCTGGAGACCTAAACTAGGCCGAGAGACCCAGTACTTC.

The chain links TRBV2 to TRBJ2-1; 10 bases are a match to TRBD2. In germline, CDR1 is SNHLY, CDR2 FYNNEI. CDR3 size: 15 residues. Trimming cost V 7 bases and J 10 bases; bases outside gene matches: 13. CDR3 sequence reads: CASKGGLAAAWEQFF. CDR3 nucleotides: TGTGCCAGCAAGGGAGGACTAGCGGCCGCTTGGGAGCAGTTCTTC.

The rearrangement joins TRBV5-4 to TRBJ1-5; D not certain. V was shortened by 1 base and J by 2 bases, with 7 bases between the two germline ends. In germline, CDR1 is SGHNT, CDR2 YYREEE (reference sequence). The CDR3 is made up of 14 amino acids. CDR3: CASSLSPGNQPQHF. CDR3 nucleotides: TGTGCCAGCAGCTTGAGCCCTGGCAATCAGCCCCAGCATTTT.

The rearrangement links TRBV11-2 to TRBJ2-1; D gene ambiguous. The CDR3 is 17 residues long. The germline V gene encodes CDR1 SGHAT and CDR2 FQNNGV. V shed 1 base and J shed 6 bases, with 19 bases lying between them. The CDR3 loop is CASSLARIPQNLNEQFF. As DNA, the CDR3 is TGTGCCAGCAGCTTAGCCAGAATACCCCAGAACCTCAATGAGCAGTTCTTC. Combining the CDR3 with reference TRBV11-2 and TRBJ2-1 gives the whole variable domain EAGVAQSPRYKIIEKRQSVAFWCNPISGHATLYWYQQILGQGPKLLIQFQNNGVVDDSQLPKDRFSAERLKGVDSTLKIQPAKLEDSAVYLCASSLARIPQNLNEQFFGPGTRLTVL.

CDR3 coding DNA: TGTGCCAGCAGCCAACCCGGGACTCTAGAGTTCCCCGGGGAGCTGTTTTTT. Residues: CASSQPGTLEFPGELFF. The gene calls are TRBV4-2 and TRBJ2-2; tentative D call: TRBD2 (6 bases). Germline values: CDR1 LGHNA, CDR2 YNFKEQ. The length of the CDR3 is 17 residues. V gave up 2 bases and J gave up 6 bases, with 19 bases separating them.

This clone was seen just once. The chain uses TRBV6-5 and TRBJ1-4; 7 bases line up with TRBD1. V was clipped by 5 bases and J by 8 bases; unmatched bases: 2. Per the germline V gene, CDR1 is MNHEY and CDR2 is SVGAGI. This CDR3 contains 12 residues. CDR3 DNA sequence: TGTGCCAGCAGTCGGGACAGAGAAAAACTGTTTTTT. Protein sequence: CASSRDREKLFF.

This sequence joins TRBV29-1 and TRBJ1-2, with D perhaps TRBD1 (6 bases). Germline V gene data show CDR1 as SQVTM and CDR2 as ANQGSEA. Trimming left V 6 bases short and J 5 bases short, with 16 bases between. The CDR3 is 13 amino acids. CDR3 protein: CSVGRDTQYGYTF. Here the CDR3 DNA reads TGCAGCGTCGGACGGGACACACAGTATGGCTACACCTTC. The whole variable domain, remainder taken from reference TRBV29-1 and TRBJ1-2, is SAVISQKPSRDICQRGTSLTIQCQVDSQVTMMFWYRQQPGQSLTLIATANQGSEATYESGFVIDKFPISRPNLTFSTLTVSNMSPEDSSIYLCSVGRDTQYGYTFGSGTRLTVV.

In regard to this clone: Additional DNA sequences in this sample encode the identical CDR3. The chain employs TRBV6-5 and TRBJ1-5; a weak D match, TRBD1 (5 bases). V was trimmed by 2 bases and J by 6 bases, leaving 8 bases between them. Germline loops: CDR1 MNHEY, CDR2 SVGAGI. The CDR3 consists of 13 residues. The CDR3 region has the DNA TGTGCCAGCAGTTACGGGGGGGGTCAGCCCCAGCATTTT. Translated, it gives CASSYGGGQPQHF.

The gene calls are TRBV2 and TRBJ2-5; 8 bases fit TRBD2. CDR1 and CDR2 from the germline V gene are SNHLY and FYNNEI. V shed 6 bases and J 5 bases; nucleotides not matched to a gene: 11. This CDR3 contains 15 residues. DNA of the CDR3: TGTGCCAGCAGAAGAAATAGCGGGATGGGGGAGACCCAGTACTTC. Its translation: CASRRNSGMGETQYF.

The chain combines TRBV28 with TRBJ2-3, with 13 positions matching TRBD2. V lost 4 bases and J lost 6; bases outside the gene matches: 19. This CDR3 is built from 20 residues. The germline CDR1 and CDR2 sequences are MDHEN and SYDVKM. CDR3 DNA sequence: TGTGCCAGCAGTTCCTTAGTCCCCCAACTAGCGGGAGGGCCTTTTGATACGCAGTATTTT. It translates to CASSSLVPQLAGGPFDTQYF.

DNA of the CDR3: TGTGCCAGCAGTTTATCCTCGGGGCTAGCGGGGACCTACGAGCAGTACTTC. Translating it yields CASSLSSGLAGTYEQYF. V and J are TRBV27 and TRBJ2-7, with TRBD2 identical over 9 bases. Trimming cost V 0 bases and J 2 bases; bases outside gene matches: 8. The germline V gene encodes CDR1 MNHEY and CDR2 SMNVEV (reference sequence). The CDR3 covers 17 residues.

V is TRBV19 and J is TRBJ1-2; 7 nucleotides align to TRBD1. CDR3 length equals 18 residues. Trimming cost V 4 bases and J 1 base; bases outside gene matches: 15. Germline V gene lookup returns CDR1 LNHDA and CDR2 SQIVND (reference sequence). DNA of the CDR3: TGTGCCAGTAGTACGTTACGGGACAGCTACACGGATAACTATGGCTACACCTTC. Protein sequence: CASSTLRDSYTDNYGYTF.